Following are 17 T cell receptor beta chains from one sample sequenced in a study of cytomegalovirus exposure and HLA in healthy donors. The PCR used 60 Vbeta and 13 Jbeta primers. TCRdb's copy holds only in-frame clones and misses some; the assay was immunoSEQ multiplex PCR. The sample lists 150,000 to 200,000 clones, 70% to 80% occurring once. What was sequenced was PBMCs. The source of these receptors is a man younger than 45 in good health and CMV-seronegative.

The chain employs TRBV9 and TRBJ2-4; 9 bases are shared with TRBD1. CDR3 length: 15 residues. The ends lost 4 bases at V and 4 bases at J; junction bases unmatched: 6. Germline CDR1 is SGDLS and CDR2 is YYNGEE. CDR3 nucleotide sequence: TGTGCCAGCAGCCCTCGGACAGGGGAAAAAAACATTCAGTACTTC. Its translation is CASSPRTGEKNIQYF.

CDR3 sequence: CASSPSEGGDAFF. CDR3 bases: TGTGCCAGCAGTCCTTCGGAGGGTGGTGACGCTTTCTTT. The chain couples TRBV6-4 to TRBJ1-1; D not resolved. V was cut by 5 bases and J by 11 bases, with 18 bases left in between. The CDR3 loop spans 13 amino acids. Germline V gives CDR1 MRHNA, CDR2 SNTAGT.

The chain links TRBV28 to TRBJ2-1, with a weak D call TRBD2 (5 bases). V was shortened by 4 bases and J by 7 bases, with 23 bases between the two germline ends. The CDR3 runs to 17 residues. The V gene's germline CDR1 is MDHEN and CDR2 SYDVKM. Written as DNA, the CDR3 is TGTGCCAGCAGTTCCCCCCTGACTGGCGGGCGTGATAATGAGCAGTTCTTC. Translating gives CASSSPLTGGRDNEQFF.

CDR3: CASSRAESSYEQYF. The CDR3 nucleotides read TGTGCCAGTAGTAGGGCCGAGAGCTCCTACGAGCAGTACTTC. V is TRBV19 and J is TRBJ2-7; no firm D call. The CDR3 covers 14 residues. V gave up 4 bases and J gave up 0 bases, with 10 bases separating them. Germline CDR1 LNHDA, CDR2 SQIVND (reference sequence).

J is TRBJ2-3 and V is TRBV19, with 11 bases that match TRBD2. Germline V gene data show CDR1 as LNHDA and CDR2 as SQIVND (reference sequence). With 2 bases clipped from V and 3 bases from J, the junction kept 4 bases outside the gene matches. CDR3 length: 16 residues. In DNA form, the CDR3 reads TGTGCCAGTAGTATACGTCTAGCGGGAGGAACAGATACGCAGTATTTT. It translates to CASSIRLAGGTDTQYF. The complete variable domain, with remaining parts taken from reference TRBV19 and TRBJ2-3, reads DGGITQSPKYLFRKEGQNVTLSCEQNLNHDAMYWYRQDPGQGLRLIYYSQIVNDFQKGDIAEGYSVSREKKESFPLTVTSAQKNPTAFYLCASSIRLAGGTDTQYFGPGTRLTVL.

This clone was counted a single time. The chain is built from TRBV19 and TRBJ1-5, with D tentatively TRBD1 (5 bases). Trimming shortened V by 7 bases and J by 0 bases, and 19 bases separated the two germline ends. Germline-derived CDR1 and CDR2 are LNHDA and SQIVND (reference sequence). The CDR3 covers 17 residues. The CDR3 sequence: CASNSPVGGVSNQPQHF. The CDR3 DNA sequence: TGTGCCAGTAACTCTCCCGTGGGAGGGGTTAGCAATCAGCCCCAGCATTTT. The full variable domain, its missing parts supplied by reference TRBV19 and TRBJ1-5, is DGGITQSPKYLFRKEGQNVTLSCEQNLNHDAMYWYRQDPGQGLRLIYYSQIVNDFQKGDIAEGYSVSREKKESFPLTVTSAQKNPTAFYLCASNSPVGGVSNQPQHFGDGTRLSIL.

The genes are TRBV29-1 and TRBJ1-4; tentative D call: TRBD1 (6 bases). The V end was cut by 6 bases, the J end by 6 bases, with 11 bases between. Germline CDR1 is SQVTM and CDR2 is ANQGSEA. The CDR3 has 12 residues. This CDR3 reads CSVRTAYEKLFF. Here the CDR3 DNA reads TGCAGCGTGAGGACAGCTTATGAAAAACTGTTTTTT.

The chain employs TRBV29-1 and TRBJ2-7, with 14 bases matching TRBD2. CDR3 length: 16 residues. The germline CDR1 and CDR2 sequences are SQVTM and ANQGSEA. J was trimmed by 0 bases and V by 5 bases; bases with no gene match: 6. DNA for the CDR3: TGCAGCGTTCTTGGGACTAGCGGGAGCTCCTCCTACGAGCAGTACTTC. Encoded protein: CSVLGTSGSSSYEQYF.

In its sample, this clone was seen once. The gene calls are TRBV27 and TRBJ2-7, with 7 nucleotides matching TRBD1. The CDR3 is 13 amino acids. Germline V gene lookup returns CDR1 MNHEY and CDR2 SMNVEV (reference sequence). V trimming: 5 bases; J trimming: 5 bases; junction bases outside the gene matches: 6. DNA of the CDR3: TGTGCCAGCAGTATTACAGGGGACCACGAGCAGTACTTC. Translation gives CASSITGDHEQYF.

With respect to this clone: A junction end diverges from the germline sequence, so it may reflect a read error. This rearrangement joins TRBV7-7 to TRBJ2-5; 14 bases line up with TRBD2. The CDR3 runs to 18 residues. CDR1 is SSHAT, CDR2 FNYEAQ, per germline (reference sequence). CDR3 residues: CASSLETSGRDMWETQYF. Here the CDR3 DNA reads TGTGCTAGCAGCTTAGAGACTAGCGGGAGGGACATGTGGGAGACCCAGTACTTC.

This clone has just a few counts. The chain combines TRBV7-9 with TRBJ2-3; 7 bases agree with TRBD1. Trimming took 5 bases from V and 5 from J; bases not matched to a gene: 7. The CDR3 covers 14 residues. The germline V gene encodes CDR1 SEHNR and CDR2 FQNEAQ (reference sequence). CDR3 DNA: TGTGCCAGCAGCCAGGGGGAACCAGGAGATACGCAGTATTTT. It specifies CASSQGEPGDTQYF.

The table lists this clone with a few counts. The V and J genes are TRBV25-1 and TRBJ1-2, with D hard to call. Trimming pared 6 bases from V and 5 bases from J, leaving 16 bases between. The CDR3 loop spans 14 amino acids. Germline CDR1 and CDR2: MGHDK and SYGVNS. The CDR3 nucleotides read TGTGCCAGCAGGAACAGCTTCCCTCCTTATGGCTACACCTTC. Its protein product is CASRNSFPPYGYTF.

This chain connects TRBV10-3 to TRBJ1-2; no firm D call. Germline-derived CDR1 and CDR2 are ENHRY and SYGVKD. The V gene lost 2 bases and the J gene lost 3 bases, with 7 bases spanning the gap. The CDR3 is 13 residues long. The DNA of the CDR3 is TGTGCCATCAGTGAGAACGGAGACTATGGCTACACCTTC. Encoded protein: CAISENGDYGYTF.

This rearrangement joins TRBV5-6 to TRBJ2-2; TRBD2 aligns across 9 bases. Germline V lookup: CDR1 SGHDT, CDR2 YYEEEE. The CDR3 covers 17 residues. J gave up 3 bases and V 0 bases, and 6 bases lay outside the gene matches. As DNA, the CDR3 is TGTGCCAGCAGCTTGGATGGGCTAGCGGGGCACACCGGGGAGCTGTTTTTT. This gives the protein CASSLDGLAGHTGELFF. Full variable domain (outside the CDR3, taken from reference TRBV5-6 and TRBJ2-2): DAGVTQSPTHLIKTRGQQVTLRCSPKSGHDTVSWYQQALGQGPQFIFQYYEEEERQRGNFPDRFSGHQFPNYSSELNVNALLLGDSALYLCASSLDGLAGHTGELFFGEGSRLTVL.

Remarks on this clone: No DNA is shown, since the ends of the CDR3 on it are uncertain; the CDR3 is the one TCRdb lists. V is TRBV6-7 and J is TRBJ2-7; TRBD2, as called in the table, went unchecked against the DNA. TRBV6-7 is placed among ORFs of uncertain function. Ends included, the CDR3 has 19 residues. The CDR3 sequence: CALCQLLVGGPSFRYEQYF.

The chain combines TRBV15 with TRBJ2-7, with a possible D match to TRBD1 (6 bases). Trimming took off 5 bases at V and 2 bases at J, with 19 bases between the two ends. The V gene's germline CDR1 is LNHNV and CDR2 YYDKDF (reference sequence). The CDR3 runs to 16 residues. DNA of the CDR3: TGTGCCACCAGCGATACAGGGCTTGGGTCCACCTACGAGCAGTACTTC. It specifies CATSDTGLGSTYEQYF.

The rearrangement links TRBV7-8 to TRBJ1-3; 8 bases match TRBD1. This CDR3 contains 15 residues. The J segment lost 2 bases and the V segment lost 5 bases, leaving 5 bases of the junction unmatched. The germline CDR1 and CDR2 sequences are SGHVS and FQNEAQ. CDR3 sequence (DNA): TGTGCCAGCAGCATCAGGGGGCAGGCTGGAAACACCATATATTTT. Residues: CASSIRGQAGNTIYF.